Following are 25 T cell receptor beta chains from one sample sequenced in a study of T cells in tumors and immune-related adverse events. Profiled with immunoSEQ multiplex PCR; TCRdb holds only in-frame clones, not every one. The repertoire holds about 4,900 clones, with around 60% as singletons. The input for sequencing was gut tissue, taken from a patient treated with anti-PD-1 therapy. The receptors shown here come from a female donor with metastatic renal cell carcinoma.

The V gene is TRBV6-5, the J gene TRBJ2-5; D not resolved. Germline-derived CDR1 and CDR2 are MNHEY and SVGAGI. The CDR3 sequence is 15 residues long. Trimming took 5 bases from V and 1 from J, leaving 14 bases between them. The DNA of the CDR3 is TGTGCCAGCAGTCAACATACTGGAACCCAAGAGACCCAGTACTTC. Translation: CASSQHTGTQETQYF.

The V call is TRBV29-1, the J call TRBJ1-1; a weak D match, TRBD1 (6 bases). V was trimmed by 7 bases and J by 5 bases, leaving 14 bases between them. Germline CDR1 reads SQVTM; CDR2 reads ANQGSEA. There are 12 residues in the CDR3. The CDR3 DNA sequence: TGCAGCGGGACTCTACAGGGTACTGAAGCTTTCTTT. Translating it yields CSGTLQGTEAFF.

This chain's CDR3 is CASQPGTLNTGELFF. Written as DNA, the CDR3 is TGTGCCAGCCAGCCGGGGACACTGAACACCGGGGAGCTGTTTTTT. The chain carries TRBV7-9 and TRBJ2-2; D is possibly TRBD1 (6 bases). The germline V and J ends were trimmed by 8 bases and 1 base, with 14 bases remaining between them. Germline lookup yields CDR1 SEHNR and CDR2 FQNEAQ (reference sequence). This CDR3 is 15 amino acids long.

The chain combines TRBV2 with TRBJ1-1; D gene ambiguous. Germline V gene sequence: CDR1 SNHLY, CDR2 FYNNEI. CDR3 size: 15 residues. Trimming shortened V by 0 bases and J by 2 bases, and 10 bases separated the two germline ends. CDR3 region: CASSEARYENTEAFF. The CDR3 nucleotides read TGTGCCAGCAGTGAAGCGCGATACGAAAACACTGAAGCTTTCTTT.

The chain has TRBV5-1 and TRBJ2-1; 11 nucleotides align to TRBD2. Germline assignment: CDR1 SGHRS and CDR2 YFSETQ. The CDR3 has 15 amino acids. V lost 0 bases to trimming and J lost 8 bases; unmatched junction nucleotides: 4. CDR3 DNA: TGCGCCAGCAGCTTGGATTTTAGCGGGAGGGATGAGCAGTTCTTC. This encodes CASSLDFSGRDEQFF. Full variable domain (outside the CDR3, taken from reference TRBV5-1 and TRBJ2-1): KAGVTQTPRYLIKTRGQQVTLSCSPISGHRSVSWYQQTPGQGLQFLFEYFSETQRNKGNFPGRFSGRQFSNSRSEMNVSTLELGDSALYLCASSLDFSGRDEQFFGPGTRLTVL.

The chain recombines TRBV5-1 with TRBJ1-1, with 9 bases fitting TRBD1. J gave up 3 bases and V 8 bases, and 5 bases lay outside the gene matches. There are 13 residues in the CDR3. Germline CDR1 SGHRS, CDR2 YFSETQ. As DNA, the CDR3 is TGCGCCAGTCACAGGGGGCTCGACACTGAAGCTTTCTTT. Amino acid sequence: CASHRGLDTEAFF.

This chain connects TRBV27 to TRBJ2-1, with D hard to call. Germline CDR1 is MNHEY and CDR2 is SMNVEV (reference sequence). Trimming cost V 5 bases and J 9 bases, with 8 bases left between them. The CDR3 is 11 amino acids. CDR3 in DNA: TGTGCCAGCAGTAATAGCCTTGAGCAGTTCTTC. This sequence encodes CASSNSLEQFF.

The genes are TRBV9 and TRBJ2-7; TRBD1 aligns across 7 bases. V gave up 0 bases and J gave up 2 bases; unmatched junction bases: 8. Per germline, CDR1 SGDLS and CDR2 YYNGEE. This CDR3 is built from 16 residues. CDR3 sequence reads: CASSVVSGTATYEQYF. The CDR3 DNA is TGTGCCAGCAGCGTAGTGTCGGGGACAGCAACCTACGAGCAGTACTTC.

This chain joins TRBV11-3 and TRBJ2-1; a weak D match, TRBD2 (7 bases). CDR1 SGHNT and CDR2 YENEEA come from the germline V gene. This CDR3 is 14 amino acids long. V shed 1 base and J shed 7 bases, with 11 bases lying between them. As DNA, the CDR3 is TGTGCCAGCAGCTTAGTTGCGGGGGCGAATGAGCAGTTCTTC. It translates to CASSLVAGANEQFF.

This clone has only a few counts. This chain joins TRBV2 and TRBJ1-5, with a tentative D call TRBD1 (5 bases). CDR1 and CDR2 (germline): SNHLY, FYNNEI. The CDR3 has 15 amino acids. V lost 5 bases, J lost 6 bases, and 17 bases lay in between. CDR3 in DNA: TGTGCCAGCAGTCGACAGTTACTTGGGGTTCAGCCCCAGCATTTT. This translates into CASSRQLLGVQPQHF.

The genes are TRBV12-5 and TRBJ2-3, with TRBD2 matching over 8 bases. Germline V lookup: CDR1 LGHNT, CDR2 FRNRAP. V gave up 7 bases and J gave up 7 bases; unmatched junction bases: 16. The CDR3 is 16 residues long. CDR3 residues: CASEPSSRLAKNTQYF. DNA for the CDR3: TGTGCTAGTGAACCCTCCTCCAGACTAGCGAAAAATACGCAGTATTTT.

The gene calls are TRBV12-5 and TRBJ2-2; D may be TRBD1 (6 bases). The length of the CDR3 is 15 residues. V was shortened by 6 bases and J by 5 bases, with 16 bases between the two germline ends. Germline V gives CDR1 LGHNT, CDR2 FRNRAP. The CDR3 DNA reads as TGTGCTAGTGGAGATATACCAGGGGAAACCGGGGAGCTGTTTTTT. It translates to CASGDIPGETGELFF. The complete variable domain, with remaining parts taken from reference TRBV12-5 and TRBJ2-2, reads DARVTQTPRHKVTEMGQEVTMRCQPILGHNTVFWYRQTMMQGLELLAYFRNRAPLDDSGMPKDRFSAEMPDATLATLKIQPSEPRDSAVYFCASGDIPGETGELFFGEGSRLTVL.

The rearrangement joins TRBV5-3 to TRBJ2-1; 10 bases map to TRBD2. TRBV5-3 is an ORF; its function is uncertain. The CDR3 is 16 amino acids. J lost 8 bases, V lost 4 bases, and 12 bases had no gene match. CDR3 bases: TGTGCCAGAAGCCACGACCTAGCGGGAGCGAGCGATGAGCAGTTCTTC. It codes for CARSHDLAGASDEQFF.

This chain joins TRBV11-2 and TRBJ2-1, with 8 nucleotides matching TRBD2. The CDR3 contains 16 residues. Losses at the gene ends were 0 bases for V and 6 bases for J; bases not matched to a gene: 7. Germline assignment: CDR1 SGHAT and CDR2 FQNNGV. The CDR3: CASSLDPIAGINEQFF. CDR3 bases: TGTGCCAGCAGCTTAGACCCGATAGCGGGGATCAATGAGCAGTTCTTC.

The chain employs TRBV13 and TRBJ2-6, with TRBD1 identical over 7 bases. CDR3 length: 17 amino acids. Germline trimming cut 7 bases from V and 1 base from J; bases unmatched to any gene: 10. The germline V gene has CDR1 PRHDT and CDR2 FYEKMQ (reference sequence). CDR3 in DNA: TGTGCCAGCAAAGGGGGCGCCGCTCGGTCTGGGGCCAACGTCCTGACTTTC. This sequence encodes CASKGGAARSGANVLTF.

The chain employs TRBV7-6 and TRBJ1-5, with 9 nucleotides matching TRBD1. CDR1 SGHVS and CDR2 FNYEAQ come from the germline V gene. Trimming cost V 5 bases and J 6 bases; bases outside gene matches: 8. This CDR3 is 15 amino acids long. The CDR3 loop reads CASSPGTGKAQPQHF. Written as DNA, the CDR3 is TGTGCCAGCAGCCCCGGGACAGGGAAGGCTCAGCCCCAGCATTTT.

V is TRBV7-9 and J is TRBJ2-7; no clear D. The V end lost 2 bases, the J end lost 3 bases, and 8 bases lay between the germline ends. The CDR3 totals 13 residues. The V gene's germline CDR1 is SEHNR and CDR2 FQNEAQ (reference sequence). Here the CDR3 reads CASSLKDVYEQYF. CDR3 nucleotide sequence: TGTGCCAGCAGCTTAAAGGACGTCTACGAGCAGTACTTC.

The CDR3 nucleotides are TGCGCCAGCAGCCAAGCCGGAGGGACTAGCGGGAATGAGCAGTTCTTC. Its translation: CASSQAGGTSGNEQFF. The chain employs TRBV4-1 and TRBJ2-1; 12 bases are shared with TRBD2. CDR1 MGHRA and CDR2 YSYEKL come from the germline V gene. The V and J ends lost 1 base and 7 bases, in that order; junction bases with no gene match: 5. The CDR3 has 16 amino acids.

For this clone: A much larger clone sits a single nucleotide away, making a read error possible. The rearrangement joins TRBV4-1 to TRBJ2-1, with a tentative D call TRBD2 (5 bases). The V and J ends lost 0 bases and 14 bases respectively, with 23 bases between them. The CDR3 contains 16 residues. The V gene's germline CDR1 is MGHRA and CDR2 YSYEKL. Here the CDR3 reads CASSQEGSGISMEEFF. In DNA, the CDR3 is TGCGCCAGCAGCCAAGAGGGTTCCGGGATTAGTATGGAAGAGTTCTTC.

This clone was recorded a few times. This chain's CDR3 is CANNRVGSNQPQHF. CDR3 coding DNA: TGTGCCAACAACAGGGTGGGAAGCAATCAGCCCCAGCATTTT. This chain joins TRBV21-1 and TRBJ1-5; the D segment call TRBD1 is taken from the table without a DNA check. TRBV21-1 corresponds to a pseudogene. The CDR3 is 14 amino acids.

Judged by abundance, this clone is medium-sized. Other DNA sequences in this sample translate to the same CDR3. This chain connects TRBV19 to TRBJ1-2; 9 bases agree with TRBD1. CDR3 size: 14 residues. V dropped 0 bases and J dropped 6; count of bases not matched to a gene: 2. Per germline, CDR1 LNHDA and CDR2 SQIVND (reference sequence). CDR3 nucleotide sequence: TGTGCCAGTAGTATAGATAGGACAGGGGATGGCTACACCTTC. It specifies CASSIDRTGDGYTF.

This clone turned up a few times. This same CDR3 is encoded by further DNA sequences in the sample. V is TRBV11-3 and J is TRBJ2-3; no reliable D call. The CDR3 totals 14 residues. The germline V and J ends were trimmed by 1 base and 0 bases, with 5 bases remaining between them. Looked up from germline, CDR1 is SGHNT and CDR2 is YENEEA. The CDR3 loop reads CASSLAASTDTQYF. In nucleotides, the CDR3 is TGTGCCAGCAGCTTAGCAGCGAGCACAGATACGCAGTATTTT.

The chain is built from TRBV2 and TRBJ2-3; no firm D call. The V end lost 3 bases, the J end lost 6 bases, and 13 bases lay between the germline ends. This CDR3 contains 14 residues. Per the germline V gene, CDR1 is SNHLY and CDR2 is FYNNEI. This CDR3 is CASSEGGRPDTQYF. As DNA, the CDR3 is TGTGCCAGCAGTGAGGGCGGCAGGCCGGATACGCAGTATTTT.

This rearrangement joins TRBV9 to TRBJ2-7; TRBD2 aligns across 15 bases. After removal of 4 bases from V and 1 base from J, the junction contained 3 bases not matched to a gene. The CDR3 consists of 16 residues. Germline CDR1 SGDLS, CDR2 YYNGEE. The CDR3 DNA sequence: TGTGCCAGCAGCAGGGGGACTAGCGGGGGGTCCTACGAGCAGTACTTC. It translates to CASSRGTSGGSYEQYF. The full variable domain, completed using reference TRBV9 and TRBJ2-7, is DSGVTQTPKHLITATGQRVTLRCSPRSGDLSVYWYQQSLDQGLQFLIQYYNGEERAKGNILERFSAQQFPDLHSELNLSSLELGDSALYFCASSRGTSGGSYEQYFGPGTRLTVT.

J is TRBJ2-5 and V is TRBV10-1; the match to TRBD2 covers 9 bases. The V gene's germline CDR1 is WNHNN and CDR2 SYGVQD (reference sequence). The CDR3 spans 15 residues. Losses at the gene ends were 0 bases for V and 5 bases for J; bases not matched to a gene: 4. The DNA for the CDR3 is TGCGCCAGCAGTGAGTCCTCTAGCGGGGACGAGACCCAGTACTTC. It is translated as CASSESSSGDETQYF.